The T cell receptor (beta chain) described here comes from a study of blood T cell repertoires in COVID-19. This clone was detected many times. Germline V gene data show CDR1 as SNHLY and CDR2 as FYNNEI. The CDR3 covers 16 residues. Germline trimming cut 5 bases from V and 7 bases from J; bases unmatched to any gene: 9. Sequencing used immunoSEQ multiplex PCR; TCRdb keeps in-frame clones, though not all of them. The sample has 100,000 to 150,000 clones; 60% to 80% are singletons. This TCR came from a woman in her 70s with acute or convalescent COVID-19. The sequencing input was peripheral blood. This chain links TRBV2 with TRBJ2-1, with 12 bases fitting TRBD1. The CDR3 is CASSFPGQGASNEQFF. DNA for the CDR3: TGTGCCAGCAGTTTTCCGGGACAGGGGGCATCAAATGAGCAGTTCTTC.